This T cell receptor (beta chain) is drawn from a study of blood T cell repertoires in COVID-19. Study in general: Samples taken during acute and convalescent COVID-19 were collected in the United States, Italy and Spain.

In the original workflow: Cell counts per sample came from amplifying reference gene primers. Produced via immunoSEQ multiplex PCR; TCRdb's table is partial and in-frame only. D and trimming come from the DNA, and the V and J calls and clone size come from that table. Of under 250,000 clones listed, more than 75% are singletons. Germline assignment: CDR1 MNHEY and CDR2 SVGAGI. Deletions cut 5 bases from V and 3 bases from J, with 14 bases between. The CDR3 has 15 residues. This clonotype was obtained from a woman aged 60-75 years who had recovered from COVID-19. Sequencing was carried out using peripheral blood. The chain carries TRBV6-5 and TRBJ1-5, with D possibly TRBD1 on 5 matching bases. The CDR3 DNA follows: TGTGCCAGCAGTACCCGGGGGGTAGACAATCAGCCCCAGCATTTT. Its translation is CASSTRGVDNQPQHF.